Detailed here is one TCR beta chain. Its cognate antigen is unknown. Every TCR beta cDNA library bore unique molecular identifiers. T cells numbering about 0.9 to 11 million yielded a few hundred thousand cDNA molecules. TCRdb recomputed calls from the PCR reads with MiXCR, one row per CDR3 protein. The table lists 750,000 to 950,000 distinct CDR3 sequences, roughly 50% of them singletons, with approximately 4.4% in the top ten. Trimming removed 4 bases at V and 0 bases at J, with 9 bases between. The CDR3 contains 14 residues. CDR1 is SGHAT, CDR2 FQDESV, per germline (reference sequence). These data originate in a study of post-analysis software for immune sequencing data. The study, taken as a whole, reports: Elevated frequency relative to controls characterized several TRBV segments in patients, TRBV5-6, TRBV5-1 and TRBV20-1 among them. By F measure, strong co-clustering occurred among samples prepared in the same batch. When compared against controls, multiple sclerosis patients showed significantly lower normalized Chao1 diversity.

This clonotype originated in a girl aged 10 to 17 with multiple sclerosis. The chain has TRBV11-1 and TRBJ1-1, with D hard to call. The specimen sequenced was blood. Here the CDR3 DNA reads TGTGCCAGCAGCTCCAGCCGGATGAACACTGAAGCTTTCTTT. It codes for CASSSSRMNTEAFF.